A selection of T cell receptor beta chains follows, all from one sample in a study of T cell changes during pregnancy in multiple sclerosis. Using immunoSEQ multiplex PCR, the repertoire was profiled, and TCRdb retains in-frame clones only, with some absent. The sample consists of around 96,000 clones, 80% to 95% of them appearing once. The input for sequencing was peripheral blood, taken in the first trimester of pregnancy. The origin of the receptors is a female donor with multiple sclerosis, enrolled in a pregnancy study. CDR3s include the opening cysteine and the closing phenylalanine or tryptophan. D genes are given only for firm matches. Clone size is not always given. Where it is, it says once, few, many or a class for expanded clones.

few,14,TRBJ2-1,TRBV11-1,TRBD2,TGTGCCAGCAGTCTTAGCGGGGGGGCCAGTGAGCAGTTCTTC,CASSLSGGASEQFF
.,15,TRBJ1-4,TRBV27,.,TGTGCCAGCAGTTTATCGCAGGGTCGAAGGGAAAAACTGTTTTTT,CASSLSQGRREKLFF
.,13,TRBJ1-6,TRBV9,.,TGTGCCAGCAGCTACCATTTCGGTTCACCCCTCCACTTT,CASSYHFGSPLHF
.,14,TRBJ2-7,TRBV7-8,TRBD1,TGTGCCAGCAGCTCCGCCGGGACAGAGTACGAGCAGTACTTC,CASSSAGTEYEQYF
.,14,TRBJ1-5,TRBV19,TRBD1,TGTGCCAGTAGTATGGCAGGGGGTGAGCAGCCCCAGCATTTT,CASSMAGGEQPQHF
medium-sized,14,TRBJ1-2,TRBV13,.,TGTGCCAGCAGCCCAGGGGAGAGTAACTATGGCTACACCTTC,CASSPGESNYGYTF
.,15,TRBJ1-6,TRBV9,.,TGTGCCAGCAGCGTAGGGCTGGCCAGTAATTCACCCCTCCACTTT,CASSVGLASNSPLHF
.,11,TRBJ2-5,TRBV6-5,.,TGTGCCAGCAGTTATGCGGAGACCCAGTACTTC,CASSYAETQYF
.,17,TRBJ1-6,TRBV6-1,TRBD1,TGTGCCAGCAGTGAAGTAATTGGAGACAGGGGCAATTCACCCCTCCACTTT,CASSEVIGDRGNSPLHF
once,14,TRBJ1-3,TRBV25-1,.,TGTGCCAGCACGCGGACAGCGTCCGGAAACACCATATATTTT,CASTRTASGNTIYF
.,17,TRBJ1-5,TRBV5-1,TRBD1,TGCGCCAGCAGCTTTACCGGGACAGGGGTAAACGGTCAGCCCCAGCATTTT,CASSFTGTGVNGQPQHF
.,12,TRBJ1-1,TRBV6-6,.,TGTGCCAGCAGTTACAGTGAGGGTGAAGCTTTCTTT,CASSYSEGEAFF
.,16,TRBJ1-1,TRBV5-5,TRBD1,TGTGCCAGCAGCCTCCACACAGGGGTACGTAACACTGAAGCTTTCTTT,CASSLHTGVRNTEAFF
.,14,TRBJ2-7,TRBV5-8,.,TGTGCCAGCAGCTCCGGGACACAAGCCTACGAGCAGTACTTC,CASSSGTQAYEQYF
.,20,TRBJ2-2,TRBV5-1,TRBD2,TGCGCCAGCAGCCCGTTAGCGGGGGGTCTCATGGGATTGAACACCGGGGAGCTGTTTTTT,CASSPLAGGLMGLNTGELFF
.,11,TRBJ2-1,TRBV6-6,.,TGTGCCAGCAGAGACGACTATGAGCAGTTCTTC,CASRDDYEQFF
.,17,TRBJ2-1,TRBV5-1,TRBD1,TGCGCCAGCAGCTTGTCTTCTTGGGGACAGGGGGGGAATGAGCAGTTCTTC,CASSLSSWGQGGNEQFF
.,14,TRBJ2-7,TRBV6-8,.,TGTGCCAGCAGCCACAGGGACCTCTCCTACGAGCAGTACTTC,CASSHRDLSYEQYF
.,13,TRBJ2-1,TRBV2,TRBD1,TGTGCCAGCAGTGGGGACAGCTACAATGAGCAGTTCTTC,CASSGDSYNEQFF
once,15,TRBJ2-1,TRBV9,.,TGTGCCAGCAGCCCCCGCGCTAGCGCTCACAATGAGCAGTTCTTC,CASSPRASAHNEQFF
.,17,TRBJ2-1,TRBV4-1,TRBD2,TGCGCCAGCAGCCAAGAGCCGGGGGGGGCTTCCTACAATGAGCAGTTCTTC,CASSQEPGGASYNEQFF
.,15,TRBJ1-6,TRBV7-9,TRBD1,TGTGCCAGCAGCTCTGGACAGGGGGCAGTTTCACCCCTCCACTTT,CASSSGQGAVSPLHF
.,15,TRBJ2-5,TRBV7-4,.,TGTGCCAGCAGCGAAGTCGGCCGCCGGGGTTGGACCCAGTACTTC,CASSEVGRRGWTQYF
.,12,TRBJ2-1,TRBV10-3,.,TGTGCCATCAGTGAGACAGACAATGAGCAGTTCTTC,CAISETDNEQFF
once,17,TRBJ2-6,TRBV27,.,TGTGCCAGCAGGCCTTTAAGAGCGGGTACCGGGGCCAACGTCCTGACTTTC,CASRPLRAGTGANVLTF
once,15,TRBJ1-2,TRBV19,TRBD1,TGTGCCAGTACTTCCCGGACAGGGGGAAACTATGGCTACACCTTC,CASTSRTGGNYGYTF
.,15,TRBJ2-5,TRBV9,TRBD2,TGTGCCAGCAGCGTAGGACCTAGCGGGGGAGAGACCCAGTACTTC,CASSVGPSGGETQYF
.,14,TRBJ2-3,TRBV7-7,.,TGTGCTAGCAGCTTAGCCGGCAGGTCAGATACGCAGTATTTT,CASSLAGRSDTQYF
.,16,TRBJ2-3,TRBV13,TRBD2,TGTGCCAGCAGCTCGGGAAGCGGGGGTAGCACAGATACGCAGTATTTT,CASSSGSGGSTDTQYF
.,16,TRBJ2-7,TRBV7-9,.,TGTGCCAGCAGCTTAGGTCCAGGGCGGTCAGTAGGCGAGCAGTACTTC,CASSLGPGRSVGEQYF
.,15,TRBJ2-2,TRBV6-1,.,TGTGCCAGCAGTGAAATTCACAGTCAACCGGGGGAGCTGTTTTTT,CASSEIHSQPGELFF
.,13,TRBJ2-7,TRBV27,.,TGTGCCAGCAGTCCTGGAGCTACCTACGAGCAGTACTTC,CASSPGATYEQYF
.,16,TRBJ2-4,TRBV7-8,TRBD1,TGTGCCAGCAGTTTGGGACAGGGGGCGGGGAGTAACATTCAGTACTTC,CASSLGQGAGSNIQYF
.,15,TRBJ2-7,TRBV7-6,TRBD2,TGTGCCAGCAGCTCATTAGCGGGGGGGGAATACGAGCAGTACTTC,CASSSLAGGEYEQYF
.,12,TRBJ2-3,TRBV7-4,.,TGTGCCAGCAGCTTCCTCCCCGATACGCAGTATTTT,CASSFLPDTQYF
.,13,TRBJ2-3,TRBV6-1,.,TGTGCCAGCAGCGGGGGATACACAGATACGCAGTATTTT,CASSGGYTDTQYF
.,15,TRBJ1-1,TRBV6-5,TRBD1,TGTGCCAGCAGTTACCTCGCCAGACAGGGGGCAGAAGCTTTCTTT,CASSYLARQGAEAFF
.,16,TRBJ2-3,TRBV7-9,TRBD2,TGTGCCAGCAGCCTGGGACTAGCGGGGGGGGCAGATACGCAGTATTTT,CASSLGLAGGADTQYF
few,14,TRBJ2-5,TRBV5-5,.,TGTGCCAGCAGCTTGATCGGGGGACAAGAGACCCAGTACTTC,CASSLIGGQETQYF
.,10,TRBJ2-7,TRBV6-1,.,TGTGCCAGCAGCCTAGCTTGGAAGTACTTC,CASSLAWKYF
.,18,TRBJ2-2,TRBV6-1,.,TGTGCCAGCAGTGGGAGGCCCCTCAGGGGACCAAACACCGGGGAGCTGTTTTTT,CASSGRPLRGPNTGELFF
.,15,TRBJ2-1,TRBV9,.,TGTGCCAGCAGCGTAGGTGGGGGGGCCATCAATGAGCAGTTCTTC,CASSVGGGAINEQFF
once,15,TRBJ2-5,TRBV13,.,TGTGCCAGCAGCTTAACCGCGGAAGGTCAAGAGACCCAGTACTTC,CASSLTAEGQETQYF
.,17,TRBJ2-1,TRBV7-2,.,TGTGCCAGCAGCTTAGAGGGGCCGGGCGGAGCATACAATGAGCAGTTCTTC,CASSLEGPGGAYNEQFF
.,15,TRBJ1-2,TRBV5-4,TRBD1,TGTGCCAGCAGCACGGGGACAGGGGGCATCTATGGCTACACCTTC,CASSTGTGGIYGYTF
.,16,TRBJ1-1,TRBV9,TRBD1,TGTGCCAGCAGCCCCGGGACAGGGAGGGTTAACACTGAAGCTTTCTTT,CASSPGTGRVNTEAFF
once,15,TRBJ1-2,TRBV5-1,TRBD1,TGCGCCAGCAGCCCGGGGACAGGGGAAAACTATGGCTACACCTTC,CASSPGTGENYGYTF
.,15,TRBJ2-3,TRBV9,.,TGTGCCAGCAGCCCGACTCCCAGTGGCACAGATACGCAGTATTTT,CASSPTPSGTDTQYF
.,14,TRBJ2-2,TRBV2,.,TGTGCCAGCAACGAACAAGATTACACCGGGGAGCTGTTTTTT,CASNEQDYTGELFF
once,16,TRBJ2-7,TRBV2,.,TGTGCCAGCAGGGGGGGATCGGGCCAGGTCTTCTACGAGCAGTACTTC,CASRGGSGQVFYEQYF